The T cell receptor beta chain described here comes from a study of shared clonotypes between healthy human individuals. Overall study: Three plates each covered CD4 naive and memory; CD8 naive two, CD8 memory one. Notes on the study in general: Naive subsets, compared against memory subsets, generally had larger estimated richness values. Rarefaction analysis demonstrated incomplete sorted-subset sequencing notwithstanding large depth. A small donor pool kept down the genetic and exposure-history diversity that was represented.

The CDR3 totals 16 residues. Germline loops: CDR1 PRHDT, CDR2 FYEKMQ (reference sequence). Losses at the gene ends were 2 bases for V and 5 bases for J; bases not matched to a gene: 8. Sequencing was performed with immunoSEQ multiplex PCR; in TCRdb, only in-frame clones are kept and a portion is missing. Of more than 400,000 clones listed, roughly 95% were seen once; the top ten hold about 0.059%. A word on this clone: As yet, its antigen is unknown.

This sequence was found in a woman younger than 45 in good health. The sample taken for sequencing was naive CD4+ T cells sorted from blood. Subset: CD45RA+ positively selected. The V gene is TRBV13, the J gene TRBJ1-4; TRBD1 matches 7 bases. The CDR3 DNA follows: TGTGCCAGCAGCTTAAAAACCGGGACAGAGAATGAAAAACTGTTTTTT. It codes for CASSLKTGTENEKLFF.